One TCR beta chain is described in this entry. Its target is unknown. The entry originates in a study of metastatic and nonmetastatic thyroid tumors. The overall study: Across blood and tumor or nodule tissue, repertoires from malignant and benign thyroid patients were compared with one another. Study conclusions and caveats: Malignant tumors reportedly showed significantly higher TCR beta diversity than benign nodules in both blood and tumor.

Thyroid surgery was performed in patients who had received no treatment beforehand. Germline V lookup: CDR1 MNHNS, CDR2 SASEGT. This CDR3 spans 12 amino acids. V lost 6 bases to trimming and J lost 5 bases; unmatched junction nucleotides: 1. TCRdb re-called clones from the PCR reads using MiXCR. Of approximately 32,000 clones listed, about 15% are singletons. The chain joins TRBV6-1 to TRBJ2-7, with 10 positions matching TRBD2. This TCR was sampled from a male donor with papillary thyroid cancer or a benign thyroid nodule (not recorded which). Some clones in this sample may be carry-over from other donors' samples. Material: blood. CDR3 amino acids: CASRGLADEQYF. In DNA form, the CDR3 reads TGTGCCAGCAGAGGACTAGCGGACGAGCAGTACTTC.